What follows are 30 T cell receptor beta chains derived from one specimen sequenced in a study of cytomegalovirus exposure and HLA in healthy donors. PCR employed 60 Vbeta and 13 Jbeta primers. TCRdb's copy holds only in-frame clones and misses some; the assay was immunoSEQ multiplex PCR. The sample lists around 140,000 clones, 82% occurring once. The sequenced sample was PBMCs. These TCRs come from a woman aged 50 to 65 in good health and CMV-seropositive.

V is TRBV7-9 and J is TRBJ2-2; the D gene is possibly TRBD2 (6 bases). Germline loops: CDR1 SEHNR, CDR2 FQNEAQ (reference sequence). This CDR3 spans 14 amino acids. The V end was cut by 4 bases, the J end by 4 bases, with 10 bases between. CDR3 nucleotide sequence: TGTGCCAGCAGCTCGGGACTCCGCACCGGGGAGCTGTTTTTT. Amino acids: CASSSGLRTGELFF.

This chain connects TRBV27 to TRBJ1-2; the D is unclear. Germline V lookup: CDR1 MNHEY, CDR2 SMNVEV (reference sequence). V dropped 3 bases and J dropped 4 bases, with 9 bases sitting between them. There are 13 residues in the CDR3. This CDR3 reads CASSLAGSYGYTF. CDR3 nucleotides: TGTGCCAGCAGTTTGGCGGGGAGCTATGGCTACACCTTC.

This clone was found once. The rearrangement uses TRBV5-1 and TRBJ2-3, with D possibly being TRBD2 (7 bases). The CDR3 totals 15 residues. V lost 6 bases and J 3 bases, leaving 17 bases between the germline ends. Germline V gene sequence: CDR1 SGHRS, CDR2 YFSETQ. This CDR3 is CASTRGAGRTDTQYF. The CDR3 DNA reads TGCGCCAGCACTCGGGGGGCAGGCAGGACAGATACGCAGTATTTT.

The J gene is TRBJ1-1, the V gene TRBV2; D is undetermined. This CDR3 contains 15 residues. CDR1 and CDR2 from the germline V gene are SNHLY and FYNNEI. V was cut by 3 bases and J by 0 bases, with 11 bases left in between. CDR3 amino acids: CASSDSETLNTEAFF. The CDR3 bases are TGTGCCAGCAGTGATTCAGAGACTCTGAACACTGAAGCTTTCTTT.

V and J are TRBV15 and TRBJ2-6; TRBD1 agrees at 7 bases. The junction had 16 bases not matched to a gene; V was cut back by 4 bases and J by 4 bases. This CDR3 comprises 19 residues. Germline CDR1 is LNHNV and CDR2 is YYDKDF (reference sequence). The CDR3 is CATSIGQAHSPWGANVLTF. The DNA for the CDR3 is TGTGCCACCAGCATTGGACAGGCCCATTCACCCTGGGGGGCCAACGTCCTGACTTTC.

CDR3 sequence reads: CASSFGTSGVDEQFF. CDR3 in DNA: TGTGCCAGCAGCTTCGGGACTAGCGGGGTGGATGAGCAGTTCTTC. The rearrangement uses TRBV7-9 and TRBJ2-1; TRBD2 matches at 13 bases. This CDR3 has 15 residues. Germline CDR1 is SEHNR and CDR2 is FQNEAQ (reference sequence). Losses at the gene ends were 3 bases for V and 8 bases for J; bases not matched to a gene: 4.

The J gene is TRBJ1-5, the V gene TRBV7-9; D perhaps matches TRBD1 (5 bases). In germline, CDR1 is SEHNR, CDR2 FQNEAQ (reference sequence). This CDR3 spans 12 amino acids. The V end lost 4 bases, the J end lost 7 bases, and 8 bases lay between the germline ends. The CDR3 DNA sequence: TGTGCCAGCAGCTACGACAGCCAGCCCCAGCATTTT. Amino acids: CASSYDSQPQHF. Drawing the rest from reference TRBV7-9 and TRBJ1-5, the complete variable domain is DTGVSQNPRHKITKRGQNVTFRCDPISEHNRLYWYRQTLGQGPEFLTYFQNEAQLEKSRLLSDRFSAERPKGSFSTLEIQRTEQGDSAMYLCASSYDSQPQHFGDGTRLSIL.

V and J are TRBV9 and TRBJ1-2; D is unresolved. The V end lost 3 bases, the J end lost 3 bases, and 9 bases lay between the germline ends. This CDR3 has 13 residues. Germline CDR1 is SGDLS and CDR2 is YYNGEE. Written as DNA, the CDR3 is TGTGCCAGCAGCGCGCGATTAGACTATGGCTACACCTTC. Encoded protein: CASSARLDYGYTF.

CDR3 in DNA: TGTGCCTGGAGTGTACCAGGGTACAATCAGCCCCAGCATTTT. Its protein product is CAWSVPGYNQPQHF. This chain links TRBV30 with TRBJ1-5; the D gene is possibly TRBD1 (5 bases). CDR3 size: 14 residues. Germline lookup yields CDR1 GTSNPN and CDR2 SVGIG (reference sequence). V was cut by 0 bases and J by 3 bases, with 9 bases left in between.

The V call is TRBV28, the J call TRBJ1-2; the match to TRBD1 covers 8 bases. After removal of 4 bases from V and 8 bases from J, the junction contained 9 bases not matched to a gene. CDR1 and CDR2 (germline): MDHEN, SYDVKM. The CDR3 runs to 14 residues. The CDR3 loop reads CASSSAGTGVGYTF. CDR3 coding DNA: TGTGCCAGCAGTTCCGCAGGGACAGGTGTCGGCTACACCTTC.

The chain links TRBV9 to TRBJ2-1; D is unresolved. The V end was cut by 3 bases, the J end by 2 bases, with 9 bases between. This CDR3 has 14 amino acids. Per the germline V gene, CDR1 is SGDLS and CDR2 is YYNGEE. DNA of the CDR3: TGTGCCAGCAGCGCTCTTCTTCCCTACAATGAGCAGTTCTTC. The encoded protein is CASSALLPYNEQFF.

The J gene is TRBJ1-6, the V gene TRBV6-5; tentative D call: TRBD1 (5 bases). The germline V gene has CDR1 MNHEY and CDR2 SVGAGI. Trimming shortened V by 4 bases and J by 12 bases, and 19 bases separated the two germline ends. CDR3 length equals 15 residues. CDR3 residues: CASSSTVLAWGPLHF. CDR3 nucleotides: TGTGCCAGCAGTTCGACAGTATTGGCATGGGGACCCCTCCACTTT.

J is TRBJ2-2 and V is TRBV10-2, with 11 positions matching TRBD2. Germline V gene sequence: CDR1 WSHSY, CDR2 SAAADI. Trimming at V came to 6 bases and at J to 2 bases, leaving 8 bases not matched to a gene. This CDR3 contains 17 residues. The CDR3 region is CASRRGLAASNTGELFF. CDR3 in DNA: TGCGCCAGCAGGAGGGGACTAGCGGCATCTAACACCGGGGAGCTGTTTTTT.

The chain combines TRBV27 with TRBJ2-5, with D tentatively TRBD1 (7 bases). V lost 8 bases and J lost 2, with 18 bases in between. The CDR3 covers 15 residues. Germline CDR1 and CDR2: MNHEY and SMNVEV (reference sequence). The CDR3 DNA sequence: TGTGCCAGCCGACGGGGCGGGACAGCTCAAGAGACCCAGTACTTC. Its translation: CASRRGGTAQETQYF.

The CDR3 DNA is TGTGCCAGCCGTGGGGCTTTAGCCAAAAACATTCAGTACTTC. The encoded protein is CASRGALAKNIQYF. The chain carries TRBV9 and TRBJ2-4; D possibly corresponds to TRBD1 (5 bases). Trimming removed 7 bases at V and 0 bases at J, with 11 bases between. Germline CDR1 and CDR2: SGDLS and YYNGEE. The CDR3 consists of 14 residues.

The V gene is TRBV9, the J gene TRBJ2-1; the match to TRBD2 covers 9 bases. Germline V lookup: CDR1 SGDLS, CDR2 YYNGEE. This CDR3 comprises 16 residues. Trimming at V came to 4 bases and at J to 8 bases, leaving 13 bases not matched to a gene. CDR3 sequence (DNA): TGTGCCAGCAGCCTTAGAGGGCGGGGGGGGACGGATGAGCAGTTCTTC. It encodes CASSLRGRGGTDEQFF.

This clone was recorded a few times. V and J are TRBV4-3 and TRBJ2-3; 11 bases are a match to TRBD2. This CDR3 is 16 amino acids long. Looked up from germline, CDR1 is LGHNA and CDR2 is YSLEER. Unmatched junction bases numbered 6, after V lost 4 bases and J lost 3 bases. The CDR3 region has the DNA TGCGCCAGCAGCCCCGGGACTAGCGGTGGAACAGATACGCAGTATTTT. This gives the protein CASSPGTSGGTDTQYF.

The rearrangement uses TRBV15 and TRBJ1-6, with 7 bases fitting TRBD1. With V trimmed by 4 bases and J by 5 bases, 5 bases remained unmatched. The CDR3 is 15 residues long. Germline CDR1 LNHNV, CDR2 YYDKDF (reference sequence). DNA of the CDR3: TGTGCCACCAGCAACCGACAGGGTGATAATTCACCCCTCCACTTT. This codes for CATSNRQGDNSPLHF.

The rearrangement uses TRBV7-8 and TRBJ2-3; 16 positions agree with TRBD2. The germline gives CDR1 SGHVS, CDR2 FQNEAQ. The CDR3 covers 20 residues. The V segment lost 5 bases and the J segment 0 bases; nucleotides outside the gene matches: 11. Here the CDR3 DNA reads TGTGCCAGCAGCCCGTACGAGGGACTAGCGGGGGGGATCAGCACAGATACGCAGTATTTT. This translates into CASSPYEGLAGGISTDTQYF.

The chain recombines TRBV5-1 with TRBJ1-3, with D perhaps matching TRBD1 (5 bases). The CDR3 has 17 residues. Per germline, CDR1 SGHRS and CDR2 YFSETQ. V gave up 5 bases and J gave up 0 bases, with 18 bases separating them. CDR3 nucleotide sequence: TGCGCCAGCAGTTCTCGACCGTCAGGGTCCTCTGGAAACACCATATATTTT. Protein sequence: CASSSRPSGSSGNTIYF.

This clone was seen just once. CDR3 in DNA: TGTGCCAGCAGCTTAGGGTTGGCCCGGGGGGAGCAGTACTTC. It encodes CASSLGLARGEQYF. The V and J genes are TRBV7-8 and TRBJ2-7, with D possibly being TRBD2 (6 bases). Trimming removed 1 base at V and 7 bases at J, with 14 bases between. This CDR3 has 14 residues. In germline, CDR1 is SGHVS, CDR2 FQNEAQ.

The CDR3 DNA follows: TGTGCCAGCTCATTAGGACAGAACACCGGGGAGCTGTTTTTT. It translates to CASSLGQNTGELFF. The chain employs TRBV18 and TRBJ2-2, with D possibly being TRBD1 (5 bases). The CDR3 runs 14 residues. With 5 bases removed from V and 1 base from J, the gap between germline ends came to 8 bases. CDR1 is KGHSH and CDR2 is LQKENI in the germline V gene.

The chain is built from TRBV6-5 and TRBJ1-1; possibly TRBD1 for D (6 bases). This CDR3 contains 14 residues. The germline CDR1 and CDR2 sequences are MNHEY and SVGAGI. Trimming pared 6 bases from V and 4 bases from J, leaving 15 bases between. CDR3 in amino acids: CASRSTGTGTEAFF. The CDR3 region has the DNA TGTGCCAGCAGGTCCACAGGGACGGGCACTGAAGCTTTCTTT.

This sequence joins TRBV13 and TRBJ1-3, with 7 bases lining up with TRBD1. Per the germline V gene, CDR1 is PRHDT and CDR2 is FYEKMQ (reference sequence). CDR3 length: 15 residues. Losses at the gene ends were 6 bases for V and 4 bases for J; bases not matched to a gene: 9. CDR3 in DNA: TGTGCCAGCAGGGAGATAACAGGGGTAGGAAACACCATATATTTT. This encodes CASREITGVGNTIYF.

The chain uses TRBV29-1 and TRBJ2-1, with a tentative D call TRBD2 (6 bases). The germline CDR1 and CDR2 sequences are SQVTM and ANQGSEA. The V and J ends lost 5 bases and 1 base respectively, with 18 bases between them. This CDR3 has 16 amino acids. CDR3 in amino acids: CSVPALLTSSYNEQFF. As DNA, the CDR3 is TGCAGCGTTCCAGCTCTGTTGACTAGTTCCTACAATGAGCAGTTCTTC.

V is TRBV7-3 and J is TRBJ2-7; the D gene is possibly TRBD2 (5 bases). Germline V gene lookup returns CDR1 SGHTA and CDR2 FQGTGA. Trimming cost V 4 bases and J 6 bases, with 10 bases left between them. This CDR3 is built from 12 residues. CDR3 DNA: TGTGCCAGCAGCTCCGTAGGAGGCGAGCAGTACTTC. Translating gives CASSSVGGEQYF.

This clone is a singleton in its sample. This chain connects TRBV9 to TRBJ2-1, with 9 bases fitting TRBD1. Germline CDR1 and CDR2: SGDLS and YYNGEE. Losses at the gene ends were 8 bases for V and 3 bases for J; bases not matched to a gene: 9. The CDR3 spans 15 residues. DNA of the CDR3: TGTGCCAGTATCCTCCCGGGACAGGGCTACAATGAGCAGTTCTTC. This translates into CASILPGQGYNEQFF.

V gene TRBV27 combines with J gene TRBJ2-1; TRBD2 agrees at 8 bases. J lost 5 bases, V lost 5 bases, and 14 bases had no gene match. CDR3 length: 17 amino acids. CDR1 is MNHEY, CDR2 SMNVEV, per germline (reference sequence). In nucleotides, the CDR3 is TGTGCCAGCAGTGTCACTCCGGGACTAGGGAGAGACAATGAGCAGTTCTTC. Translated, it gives CASSVTPGLGRDNEQFF.

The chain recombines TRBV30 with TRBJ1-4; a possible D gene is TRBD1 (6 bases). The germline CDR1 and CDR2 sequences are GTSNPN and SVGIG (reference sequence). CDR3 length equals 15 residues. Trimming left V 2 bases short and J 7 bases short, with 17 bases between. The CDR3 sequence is CAWSTTGLWGEKLFF. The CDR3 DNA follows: TGTGCCTGGAGTACTACAGGGCTTTGGGGTGAAAAACTGTTTTTT.

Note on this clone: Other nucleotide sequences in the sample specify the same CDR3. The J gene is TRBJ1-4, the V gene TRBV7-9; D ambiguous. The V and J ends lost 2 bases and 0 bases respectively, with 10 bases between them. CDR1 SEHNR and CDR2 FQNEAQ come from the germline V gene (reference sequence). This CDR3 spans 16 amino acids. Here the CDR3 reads CASSLISGATNEKLFF. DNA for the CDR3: TGTGCCAGCAGCTTAATCTCTGGAGCAACTAATGAAAAACTGTTTTTT.